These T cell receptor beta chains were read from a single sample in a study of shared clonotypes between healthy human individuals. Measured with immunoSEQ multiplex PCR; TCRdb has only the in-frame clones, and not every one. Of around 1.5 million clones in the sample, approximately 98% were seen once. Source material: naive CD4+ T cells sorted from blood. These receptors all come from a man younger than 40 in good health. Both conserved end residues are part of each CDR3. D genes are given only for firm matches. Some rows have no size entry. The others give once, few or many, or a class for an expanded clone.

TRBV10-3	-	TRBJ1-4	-	TGTGCCATCAGTGAAACTCTGAATAATGAAAAACTGTTTTTT	CAISETLNNEKLFF
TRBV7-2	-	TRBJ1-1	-	TGTGCCAGCAGCTTAGCATTCCCCGACACTGAAGCTTTCTTT	CASSLAFPDTEAFF
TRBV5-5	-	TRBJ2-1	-	TGTGCCAGCAGCTTGGTCTCACAAGTAGGGCAGTTCTTC	CASSLVSQVGQFF
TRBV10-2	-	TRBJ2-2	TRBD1	TGCGCCAGCAGTGGATGGACAGGTTTGGCGAACACCGGGGAGCTGTTTTTT	CASSGWTGLANTGELFF
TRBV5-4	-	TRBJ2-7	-	TGTGCCAGCAGCCAGCCCCCCGGCAGGCAGAGCTCCTACGAGCAGTACTTC	CASSQPPGRQSSYEQYF
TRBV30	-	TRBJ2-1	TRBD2	TGTGCCTGGGAGGGGGTTAGCGGGAATTACAATGAGCAGTTCTTC	CAWEGVSGNYNEQFF
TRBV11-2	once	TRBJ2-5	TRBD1	TGTGCCAGCAGCTCCCGGGACAGGGGCCAAGAGACCCAGTACTTC	CASSSRDRGQETQYF
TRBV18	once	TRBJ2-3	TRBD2	TGTGCCAGCTCACCACGTTCGGCTAGCGGGAGCACAGATACGCAGTATTTT	CASSPRSASGSTDTQYF
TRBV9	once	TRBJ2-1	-	TGTGCCAGCAGCGCCCGACAGGCGAGCTCCTACAATGAGCAGTTCTTC	CASSARQASSYNEQFF
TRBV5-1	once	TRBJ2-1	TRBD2	TGCGCCAGCAGCGGGGCTAGCGGGAGGGTGGGCTACAATGAGCAGTTCTTC	CASSGASGRVGYNEQFF
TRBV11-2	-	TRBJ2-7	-	TGTGCCAGCAGCCCTATGGCGGTATCCTACGAGCAGTACTTC	CASSPMAVSYEQYF
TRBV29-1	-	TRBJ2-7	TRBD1	TGCAGCGTTGTCCTAAGACAGGGAACCTACGAGCAGTACTTC	CSVVLRQGTYEQYF
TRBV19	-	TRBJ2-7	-	TGTGCCAGTAGTATGGTTGGGTCAAGCTCCTACGAGCAGTACTTC	CASSMVGSSSYEQYF
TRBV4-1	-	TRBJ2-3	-	TGCGCCAGCAGCCAAGATGGAAGTTCAGTTACGCAGTATTTT	CASSQDGSSVTQYF
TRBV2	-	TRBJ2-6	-	TGTGCCAGCAGTTCTCAGGGAATTCCTGGGGCCAACGTCCTGACTTTC	CASSSQGIPGANVLTF
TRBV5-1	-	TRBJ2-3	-	TGCGCCAGCAGCTTGGGGACAGGCACAGATACGCAGTATTTT	CASSLGTGTDTQYF
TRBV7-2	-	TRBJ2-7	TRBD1	TGTGCCAGCAGCTTAGGAGGGACAGTATTGAGCTACGAGCAGTACTTC	CASSLGGTVLSYEQYF
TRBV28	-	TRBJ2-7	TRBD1	TGTGCCAGCAGTTTCCCCGGGACAGCCCGCTACGAGCAGTACTTC	CASSFPGTARYEQYF
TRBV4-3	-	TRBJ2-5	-	TGCGCCAGCAGCCAAGTCGCAGGCACGGGAAGGGAGACCCAGTACTTC	CASSQVAGTGRETQYF
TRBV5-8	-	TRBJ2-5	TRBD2	TGTGCCAGCAGCCGCGAGGATGGGCGGGGGTACCAAGAGACCCAGTACTTC	CASSREDGRGYQETQYF
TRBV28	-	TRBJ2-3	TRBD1	TGTGCCACCACGTCCGGGACAGGGATGCGCGGGCGCCCAGGCACAGATACGCAGTATTTT	CATTSGTGMRGRPGTDTQYF
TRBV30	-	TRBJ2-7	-	TGTGCCTGGAGTGTACGTGGAAAAGGCTCCTACGAGCAGTACTTC	CAWSVRGKGSYEQYF
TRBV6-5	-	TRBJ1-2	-	TGTGCCAGCAGTGGACAACAGGGACGGGGCTACACCTTC	CASSGQQGRGYTF
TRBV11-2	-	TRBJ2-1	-	TGTGCCAGCAGCGTAGACAGGTACAATGAGCAGTTCTTC	CASSVDRYNEQFF
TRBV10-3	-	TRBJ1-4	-	TGTGCCATCAGTGAGTCCGACGGACGAACTAATGAAAAACTGTTTTTT	CAISESDGRTNEKLFF
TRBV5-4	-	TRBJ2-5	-	TGTGCCAGCAGCGGAAGACAGAATCAAGAGACCCAGTACTTC	CASSGRQNQETQYF
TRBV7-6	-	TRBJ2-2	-	TGTGCCAGCAGCTTAGGAGGGGCCAGTAGCACCGGGGAGCTGTTTTTT	CASSLGGASSTGELFF
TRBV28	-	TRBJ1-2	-	TGTGCCAGCAGCACCCCGGCCGGGCAGGGGATCGGTGGCTACACCTTC	CASSTPAGQGIGGYTF
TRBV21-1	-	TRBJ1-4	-	TGTGCCAGCAGCAAAGAAAGGGGTTTCGGGAAACTGTTTTTT	CASSKERGFGKLFF
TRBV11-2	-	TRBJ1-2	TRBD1	TGTGCCAGCAGCCGGACCGGGACAGGGAACTATGGCTACACCTTC	CASSRTGTGNYGYTF
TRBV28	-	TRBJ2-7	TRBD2	TGTGCCAGCAATCCCAGCGGGAGCAGCTACGAGCAGTACTTC	CASNPSGSSYEQYF
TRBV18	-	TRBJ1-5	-	TGTGCCAGCTCCTCGGTTGGGGGGGCGGGCAATCAGCCCCAGCATTTT	CASSSVGGAGNQPQHF
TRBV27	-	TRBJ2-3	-	TGTGCCAGCAGTTTTCGCGGGACCGCTAGCACAGATACGCAGTATTTT	CASSFRGTASTDTQYF
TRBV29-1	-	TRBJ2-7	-	TGCAGCGTTAAGGGGAAGGGGACCTACGAGCAGTACTTC	CSVKGKGTYEQYF
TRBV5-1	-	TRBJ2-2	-	TGCGCCAGCAGCTTGGCGAAGGGGCACACCGGGGAGCTGTTTTTT	CASSLAKGHTGELFF
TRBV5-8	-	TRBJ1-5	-	TGTGCCAGCAGCTTGGGATTTAACAGGGCATGGAGTCAGCCCCAGCATTTT	CASSLGFNRAWSQPQHF
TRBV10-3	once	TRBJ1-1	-	TGTGCCATCAGTGGGGACATACCGAACACTGAAGCTTTCTTT	CAISGDIPNTEAFF
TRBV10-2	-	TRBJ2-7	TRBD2	TGCGCCACCCGTCTAGCGGGAGGACACGAGCAGTACTTC	CATRLAGGHEQYF
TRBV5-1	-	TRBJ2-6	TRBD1	TGCGCCAGCAGCTTGGTAGGACAGGGGGCGCCTGGGGCCAACGTCCTGACTTTC	CASSLVGQGAPGANVLTF
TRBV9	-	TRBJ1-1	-	TGTGCCAGCAGCCCCCCGGGAACTCGTGAAGCTTTCTTT	CASSPPGTREAFF